This T cell receptor beta chain derives from a study of blood T cells in healthy people across ages. It was with a sample-barcoded 5' primer and a J-beta primer mix that a second PCR of about 6 to 11 cycles was run. TCRdb reprocessed the 5' RACE reads with MiXCR, giving one entry per CDR3 protein. The sample gives about 1.6 million distinct CDR3 sequences, about 31% of which show up once; around 11% is in the top ten. The length of the CDR3 is 13 residues. Germline lookup yields CDR1 SGHTA and CDR2 FQGNSA. Trimming took off 2 bases at V and 6 bases at J, with 9 bases between the two ends. This clonotype was seen many times.

What was sequenced was blood. The origin of this receptor is a woman in her 30s in good health. The rearrangement links TRBV7-2 to TRBJ2-3; D possibly corresponds to TRBD2 (5 bases). The CDR3 nucleotides read TGTGCCAGCAGCTTATCTCGGGGTGATACGCAGTATTTT. Its protein product is CASSLSRGDTQYF.